A single TCR beta chain is shown here with its context. Its target is unknown. The data derive from a study of cytomegalovirus exposure and HLA in healthy donors. The PCR had 60 Vbeta and 13 Jbeta primers. TCRdb keeps only in-frame clones here, not all; method: immunoSEQ multiplex PCR. The table includes 150,000 to 200,000 clones, 65% to 85% detected once. Findings of the study overall: 164 TCR beta chains were listed as cytomegalovirus-associated. Earlier analysis found most TCR beta V segments productive about 90% or about 30% of the time. It is likely that the observed cluster of highly shared sequence variants was a sequencing artifact.

The CDR3 runs 12 residues. The germline V and J ends were trimmed by 3 bases and 3 bases, with 5 bases remaining between them. The germline V gene has CDR1 SQVTM and CDR2 ANQGSEA. This TCR derives from a male donor in good health and CMV-seropositive. Sequenced: PBMCs. J is TRBJ2-2 and V is TRBV29-1; D not resolved. The CDR3: CSVETHTGELFF. CDR3 coding DNA: TGCAGCGTTGAGACTCACACCGGGGAGCTGTTTTTT.